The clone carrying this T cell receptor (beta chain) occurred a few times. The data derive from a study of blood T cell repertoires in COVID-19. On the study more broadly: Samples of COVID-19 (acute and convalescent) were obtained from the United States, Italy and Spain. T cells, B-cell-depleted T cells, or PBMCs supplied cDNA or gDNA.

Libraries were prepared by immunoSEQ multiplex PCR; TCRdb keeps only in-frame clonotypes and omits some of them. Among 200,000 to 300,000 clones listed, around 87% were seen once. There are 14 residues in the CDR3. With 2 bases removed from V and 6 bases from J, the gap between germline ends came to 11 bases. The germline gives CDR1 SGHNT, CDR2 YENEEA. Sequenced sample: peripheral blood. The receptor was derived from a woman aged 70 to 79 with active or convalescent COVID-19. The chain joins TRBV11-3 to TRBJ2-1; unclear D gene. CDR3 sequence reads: CASSLFTSTNEQFF. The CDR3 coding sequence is TGTGCCAGCAGCTTATTTACGAGTACCAATGAGCAGTTCTTC.